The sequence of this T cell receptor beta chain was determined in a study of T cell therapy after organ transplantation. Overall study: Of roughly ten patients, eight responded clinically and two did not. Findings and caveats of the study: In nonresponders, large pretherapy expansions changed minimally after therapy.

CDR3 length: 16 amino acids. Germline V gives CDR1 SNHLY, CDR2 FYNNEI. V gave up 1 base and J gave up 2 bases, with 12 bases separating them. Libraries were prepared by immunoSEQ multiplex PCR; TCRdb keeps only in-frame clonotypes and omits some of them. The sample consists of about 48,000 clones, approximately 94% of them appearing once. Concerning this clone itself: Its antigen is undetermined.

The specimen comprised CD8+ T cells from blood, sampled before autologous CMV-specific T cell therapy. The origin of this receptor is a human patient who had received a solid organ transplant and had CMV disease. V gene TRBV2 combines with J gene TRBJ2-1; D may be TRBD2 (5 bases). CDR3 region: CASSEDAPGTYNEQFF. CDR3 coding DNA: TGTGCCAGCAGTGAAGATGCCCCGGGGACCTACAATGAGCAGTTCTTC.